These T cell receptor beta chains were read from a single sample in a study of blood T cells in healthy people across ages. Via MiXCR, TCRdb re-called the 5' RACE reads, giving one row per CDR3 protein. Of hundreds of thousands of distinct CDR3 sequences detected, more than 25% appear once; the ten largest clones hold 17%. Source material: blood. The origin of the receptors is a woman of 80 years or more in good health. The CDR3 runs from the conserved cysteine through the conserved F or W. Fields, in order: D gene, J gene, V gene, clone size, CDR3 protein, CDR3 DNA. The D gene is left open where the match is weak. Only some rows state a clone size, as once, few, many or a class for expanded clones.

D: .; J: TRBJ2-7; V: TRBV18; size: .; CDR3: CASSTTGQGTVQYF; DNA: TGTGCCAGCTCAACGACAGGTCAGGGAACCGTTCAGTACTTC
D: TRBD1; J: TRBJ2-1; V: TRBV2; size: .; CDR3: CASLLQGALPTAEQFF; DNA: TGTGCCAGCTTACTCCAGGGGGCCCTTCCTACGGCTGAGCAGTTCTTC
D: .; J: TRBJ2-7; V: TRBV5-1; size: few; CDR3: CANSLALGLEQYF; DNA: TGCGCCAACAGCTTGGCTCTAGGGCTTGAGCAGTACTTC
D: .; J: TRBJ2-1; V: TRBV20-1; size: many; CDR3: CSARPQFEQFF; DNA: TGCAGTGCTAGACCTCAATTTGAGCAGTTCTTC
D: .; J: TRBJ2-7; V: TRBV7-2; size: many; CDR3: CASSLGGRSSYEQYF; DNA: TGTGCCAGCAGCTTAGGGGGTAGGAGCTCCTACGAGCAGTACTTC
D: TRBD1; J: TRBJ1-6; V: TRBV7-2; size: many; CDR3: CASSPGTENSPLHF; DNA: TGTGCCAGCAGCCCCGGGACAGAAAATTCACCCCTCCACTTT
D: .; J: TRBJ2-2; V: TRBV19; size: .; CDR3: CASSNWDGGTGELFF; DNA: TGTGCCAGTAGTAACTGGGACGGCGGAACCGGGGAGCTGTTTTTT
D: .; J: TRBJ2-7; V: TRBV20-1; size: .; CDR3: CSASDIAIHEQYF; DNA: TGCAGTGCTTCGGACATAGCAATTCACGAGCAGTACTTC
D: .; J: TRBJ1-3; V: TRBV29-1; size: .; CDR3: CSAVNSGNTIYF; DNA: TGCAGCGCCGTAAACTCTGGAAACACCATATATTTT
D: TRBD1; J: TRBJ2-3; V: TRBV4-1; size: few; CDR3: CASSYRGHTDTQYF; DNA: TGCGCCAGCAGCTACAGGGGCCACACAGATACGCAGTATTTT
D: .; J: TRBJ2-6; V: TRBV6-1; size: few; CDR3: CASRMGLFRDPGTGANVLTF; DNA: TGTGCCAGCAGGATGGGTTTATTCCGGGACCCCGGAACTGGGGCCAACGTCCTGACTTTC
D: .; J: TRBJ1-1; V: TRBV20-1; size: .; CDR3: CSAVMPLAANTEAFF; DNA: TGCAGTGCCGTGATGCCTTTGGCGGCGAACACTGAAGCTTTCTTT
D: .; J: TRBJ1-5; V: TRBV6-6; size: few; CDR3: CASSYSGTAVGNQPQHF; DNA: TGTGCCAGCAGTTACTCCGGGACCGCCGTCGGGAATCAGCCCCAGCATTTT
D: .; J: TRBJ2-7; V: TRBV7-3; size: .; CDR3: CASTLPSLVEQYF; DNA: TGTGCCAGCACCCTCCCCTCTCTTGTCGAGCAGTACTTC
D: TRBD2; J: TRBJ2-7; V: TRBV7-2; size: .; CDR3: CASSPGAGLARSYEQYF; DNA: TGTGCCAGCAGCCCCGGGGCCGGACTAGCGCGCTCCTACGAGCAGTACTTC
D: .; J: TRBJ1-2; V: TRBV6-2/TRBV6-3; size: many; CDR3: CASSYSKLSTGYTF; DNA: TGTGCCAGCAGTTACTCGAAATTATCGACTGGCTACACCTTC
D: .; J: TRBJ2-5; V: TRBV25-1; size: .; CDR3: CASSTVAHRRETQYF; DNA: TGTGCCAGCAGTACAGTTGCCCACCGCCGAGAGACCCAGTACTTC
D: .; J: TRBJ2-1; V: TRBV20-1; size: .; CDR3: CSARLRGTYNEQFF; DNA: TGCAGTGCTAGACTCCGTGGAACCTACAATGAGCAGTTCTTC
D: TRBD1; J: TRBJ1-4; V: TRBV20-1; size: .; CDR3: CSAPGQGAEKLFF; DNA: TGCAGTGCCCCGGGACAGGGGGCCGAAAAACTGTTTTTT
D: .; J: TRBJ2-5; V: TRBV7-2; size: .; CDR3: CASSSGDGAYNEQYF; DNA: TGTGCCAGCAGCTCCGGAGACGGGGCCTACAATGAGCAGTACTTC
D: .; J: TRBJ1-3; V: TRBV13; size: .; CDR3: CASSSEGSLRNTIYF; DNA: TGTGCCAGCAGCTCAGAGGGTTCACTGCGAAACACCATATATTTT
D: TRBD1; J: TRBJ2-7; V: TRBV20-1; size: few; CDR3: CSVSLGDREHEQYF; DNA: TGCAGTGTGAGTCTCGGGGACAGGGAACACGAGCAGTACTTC
D: .; J: TRBJ2-3; V: TRBV29-1; size: many; CDR3: CSVQGSNRLNTQYF; DNA: TGCAGCGTCCAGGGGTCCAATAGGCTAAATACGCAGTATTTT
D: .; J: TRBJ2-5; V: TRBV5-5; size: many; CDR3: CASSRDHRPGGTQYF; DNA: TGTGCCAGCAGCCGGGACCACAGGCCTGGGGGGACCCAGTACTTC
D: .; J: TRBJ2-7; V: TRBV7-2; size: .; CDR3: CASRKPGQLAYEQYF; DNA: TGTGCCAGCAGGAAACCTGGACAGCTGGCCTACGAGCAGTACTTC